Sequencing of this T cell receptor (beta chain) was carried out in a study of tissue T cells after allogeneic stem cell transplantation. The assay was immunoSEQ multiplex PCR, and TCRdb's table has in-frame clones only and misses some. The sample has about 20,000 clones, approximately 77% seen once. With regard to this clone: Its antigen is undetermined. Gene names are the mouse ones. The CDR3 end lies 1 residue beyond the end of the read and is filled in from the germline J gene.

Findings and caveats of the study: This small cohort was clinically heterogeneous, and sampling depth was a limitation.

The CDR3 is 15 amino acids. Per germline, CDR1 MNHDT and CDR2 YYDKIL. The V and J ends lost 1 base and 3 bases respectively, with 11 bases between them. This chain connects TRBV17 to TRBJ2-3; TRBD1 might be the D (5 bases). The TCR was taken from a female BALB/c mouse in good health. MHC haplotype here: H2-d. Sequenced sample: spleen. The CDR3 loop reads CASSRAPDRAETLYF. Partial CDR3 DNA: TGTGCTAGCAGTAGAGCCCCCGACAGAGCAGAAACGCTGTAT.